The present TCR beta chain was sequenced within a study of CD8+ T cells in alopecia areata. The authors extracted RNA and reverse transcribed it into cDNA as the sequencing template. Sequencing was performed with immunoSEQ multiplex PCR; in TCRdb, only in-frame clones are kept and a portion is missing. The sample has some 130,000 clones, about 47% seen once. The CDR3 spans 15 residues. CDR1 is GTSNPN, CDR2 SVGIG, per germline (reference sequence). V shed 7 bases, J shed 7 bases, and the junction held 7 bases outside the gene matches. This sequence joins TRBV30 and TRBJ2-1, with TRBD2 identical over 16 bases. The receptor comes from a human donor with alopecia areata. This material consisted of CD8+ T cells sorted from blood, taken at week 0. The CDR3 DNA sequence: TGTGCCTCAGAGGGACTAGCGGGGGGGCGGAATGAGCAGTTCTTC. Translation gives CASEGLAGGRNEQFF.